The clone carrying this T cell receptor (beta chain) was observed at least ten times. Its cognate antigen is unknown. The data were taken from a study of CD8 T cells in ankylosing spondylitis. The study's findings and limits: Matched ankylosing spondylitis synovial fluid reportedly showed significant enrichment of disease-linked clones. CD8+ by phenotype, disease-linked clones were relatively rare in peripheral blood. Certain motif variants had earlier been reported in reactive arthritis synovial fluid and blood. Within ankylosing spondylitis blood, a TCR beta motif made up of seven to nine highly homologous variants appeared to be characteristic.

Preparation of TCR beta libraries was done by quantitative 5'-RACE with molecular barcodes. One entry per CDR3 protein, called by TCRdb with MiXCR from the 5' RACE reads. The sample consists of about 330,000 distinct CDR3 sequences, 7.5% to 9% of them appearing once. The CDR3 runs 17 residues. Trimming stripped 0 bases from V and 5 bases from J, with 18 bases between. CDR1 and CDR2 (germline): SGHRS, YFSETQ. The sequence derives from a male donor with ankylosing spondylitis. The genes are TRBV5-1 and TRBJ2-1; D uncertain. Sequencing was performed on blood, either unsorted or a sorted T cell fraction (not recorded which). DNA for the CDR3: TGCGCCAGCAGCTTGGTCGGTACGGATAACCAGCACAATGAGCAGTTCTTC. The encoded protein is CASSLVGTDNQHNEQFF.